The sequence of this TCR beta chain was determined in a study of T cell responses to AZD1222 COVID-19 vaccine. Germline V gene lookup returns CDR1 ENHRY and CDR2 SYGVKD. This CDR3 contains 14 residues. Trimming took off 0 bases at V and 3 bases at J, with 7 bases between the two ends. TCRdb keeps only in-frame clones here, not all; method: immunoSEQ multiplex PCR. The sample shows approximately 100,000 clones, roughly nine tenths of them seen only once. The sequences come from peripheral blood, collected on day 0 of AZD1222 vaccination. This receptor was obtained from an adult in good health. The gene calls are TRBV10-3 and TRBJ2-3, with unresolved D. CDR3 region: CAISESGRTDTQYF. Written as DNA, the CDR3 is TGTGCCATCAGTGAGTCAGGGCGGACAGATACGCAGTATTTT.